This T cell receptor (beta chain) was identified in a study of beta chain features in type 1 diabetes. The sequenced template was cDNA made from the entire isolated RNA. Generated by immunoSEQ multiplex PCR, the TCRdb table keeps only in-frame clones and is missing some. The sample contains about 250,000 clones, roughly 14% of which appear only once. V lost 7 bases, J lost 9 bases, and 18 bases stayed unmatched. From germline, CDR1 is SGHTA and CDR2 FQGNSA. The CDR3 has 17 amino acids. V usage is TRBV7-2 and J usage is TRBJ2-1, with 10 bases aligning to TRBD2. Sequenced sample: naive CD4+ T cells from blood. This clonotype originated in a woman in her forties in good health. The CDR3 coding sequence is TGTGCCAGCACCTGGGGATCTCTAGCGGGGGTCCCGGGTGAGCAGTTCTTC. This codes for CASTWGSLAGVPGEQFF.